The 8 T cell receptor beta chains reported below all come from one sample, sequenced in a study of blood T cell repertoires in COVID-19. Produced via immunoSEQ multiplex PCR; TCRdb's table is partial and in-frame only. The sample holds some 390,000 clones; 85% to 90% are singletons and the top ten take roughly 1.1%. Sequencing input: PBMCs or T cells enriched from blood (not recorded which). Source of these receptors: a man aged 25 to 40 who had recovered from COVID-19.

This chain joins TRBV27 and TRBJ2-7, with TRBD2 as a possible D gene (5 bases). CDR1 MNHEY and CDR2 SMNVEV come from the germline V gene (reference sequence). CDR3 length equals 16 residues. The V end lost 1 base, the J end lost 6 bases, and 19 bases lay between the germline ends. CDR3 sequence: CASSLFPDFSGSEQYF. DNA of the CDR3: TGTGCCAGCAGTTTATTCCCAGATTTTTCGGGGTCCGAGCAGTACTTC.

V gene TRBV7-9 combines with J gene TRBJ2-3; 10 bases match TRBD2. Germline CDR1 is SEHNR and CDR2 is FQNEAQ (reference sequence). The junction had 2 bases not matched to a gene; V was cut back by 2 bases and J by 0 bases. The CDR3 spans 16 residues. CDR3 DNA sequence: TGTGCCAGCAGCTTATTTAGCGGGGGGAGCACAGATACGCAGTATTTT. Amino acid sequence: CASSLFSGGSTDTQYF.

The rearrangement links TRBV28 to TRBJ1-5; TRBD1 agrees at 7 bases. J was trimmed by 4 bases and V by 2 bases; bases with no gene match: 5. The CDR3 is 15 amino acids. In germline, CDR1 is MDHEN, CDR2 SYDVKM. The DNA of the CDR3 is TGTGCCAGCAGTTTAGTGACAGGGTATAATCAGCCCCAGCATTTT. Translated: CASSLVTGYNQPQHF.

V gene TRBV7-9 combines with J gene TRBJ2-7; TRBD1 matches 7 bases. J was trimmed by 3 bases and V by 5 bases; bases with no gene match: 4. The CDR3 consists of 13 residues. Germline V gene data show CDR1 as SEHNR and CDR2 as FQNEAQ (reference sequence). This CDR3 reads CASSTTGYYEQYF. In DNA form, the CDR3 reads TGTGCCAGCAGCACGACAGGGTACTACGAGCAGTACTTC.

V is TRBV18 and J is TRBJ1-1; TRBD1 might be the D (5 bases). The V and J ends lost 3 bases and 3 bases respectively, with 8 bases between them. In germline, CDR1 is KGHSH, CDR2 LQKENI. The CDR3 has 13 amino acids. In nucleotides, the CDR3 is TGTGCCAGCTCACCCCAGGGTTACACTGAAGCTTTCTTT. Translated: CASSPQGYTEAFF. The whole variable domain, filled in from reference TRBV18 and TRBJ1-1, reads NAGVMQNPRHLVRRRGQEARLRCSPMKGHSHVYWYRQLPEEGLKFMVYLQKENIIDESGMPKERFSAEFPKEGPSILRIQQVVRGDSAAYFCASSPQGYTEAFFGQGTRLTVV.

As for this clone: Within the sample, other DNA sequences also encode this same CDR3. The chain combines TRBV19 with TRBJ1-2, with D unclear. The V and J ends lost 5 bases and 5 bases respectively, with 9 bases between them. Per the germline V gene, CDR1 is LNHDA and CDR2 is SQIVND (reference sequence). The CDR3 sequence is 12 residues long. As DNA, the CDR3 is TGTGCCAGTAGTTCGCAGTCTTATGGCTACACCTTC. Protein product: CASSSQSYGYTF.

J is TRBJ1-1 and V is TRBV19; 7 positions agree with TRBD1. This CDR3 has 15 residues. Germline V CDR1 and CDR2: LNHDA, SQIVND (reference sequence). The CDR3 region is CATGKSKTGDTEAFF. The CDR3 bases are TGTGCTACAGGAAAGAGTAAAACAGGGGACACTGAAGCTTTCTTT.

This chain uses TRBV4-2 with TRBJ2-7; TRBD1 matches at 10 bases. The junction had 4 bases not matched to a gene; V was cut back by 3 bases and J by 2 bases. The germline gives CDR1 LGHNA, CDR2 YNFKEQ. This CDR3 has 15 amino acids. Here the CDR3 reads CASSQRTGGAYEQYF. CDR3 DNA sequence: TGTGCCAGCAGCCAGCGGACAGGGGGAGCCTACGAGCAGTACTTC.